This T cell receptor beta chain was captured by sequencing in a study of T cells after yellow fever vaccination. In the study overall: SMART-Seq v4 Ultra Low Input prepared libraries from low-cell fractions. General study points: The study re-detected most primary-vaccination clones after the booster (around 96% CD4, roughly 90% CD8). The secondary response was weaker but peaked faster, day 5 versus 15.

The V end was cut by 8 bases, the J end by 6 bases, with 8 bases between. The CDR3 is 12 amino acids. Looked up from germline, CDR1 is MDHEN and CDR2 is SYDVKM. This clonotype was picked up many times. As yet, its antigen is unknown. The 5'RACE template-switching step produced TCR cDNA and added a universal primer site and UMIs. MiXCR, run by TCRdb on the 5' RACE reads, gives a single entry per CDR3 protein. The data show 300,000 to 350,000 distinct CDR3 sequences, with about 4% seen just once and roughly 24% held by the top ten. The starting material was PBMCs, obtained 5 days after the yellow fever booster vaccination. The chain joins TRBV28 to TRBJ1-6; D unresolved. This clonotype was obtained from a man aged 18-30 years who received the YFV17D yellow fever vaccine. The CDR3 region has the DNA TGTGCCAGCTCTAAGCTTAATTCACCCCTCCACTTT. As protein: CASSKLNSPLHF.